The 19 T cell receptor beta chains given below trace back to one sample, sequenced in a study of tumor-infiltrating lymphocytes in primary liver carcinoma. From about 19-30 mg of unsorted bulk tissue, DNA and RNA were co-extracted together. Total RNA (around 500 ng) served as template for TCR beta cDNA synthesis primed by a constant-region primer. Libraries of TCR beta came from three nested multiplex PCR rounds with slightly modified ARM-PCR. It was with TRBV1-TRBV30 forward primers and a C-beta reverse primer that the first two PCR rounds were run, at approximately 10 cycles each. MiXCR, run by TCRdb on the multiplex PCR reads, gives a single entry per CDR3 protein. The sample lists 100,000 to 150,000 distinct CDR3 sequences, roughly three fifths occurring once. Sequenced material: liver tumor tissue from sampling region 3. As for subset: tumor region T3, left-lateral pole. The source of these receptors is a woman aged 60-70 years with primary liver carcinoma and hepatitis B virus infection.

Concerning this clonotype itself: At one of its ends the junction is not consistent with the germline gene, which may arise from a read error. The chain recombines TRBV29-1 with TRBJ1-2, with TRBD1 matching 8 bases. The CDR3 covers 12 residues. The germline gives CDR1 SQVTM, CDR2 ANQGSEA. The DNA for the CDR3 is TGCAGTGGCCGGGGGACAGGCCATGGCTACTCCTTC. It specifies CSGRGTGHGYSF.

This clonotype has a count of ten or more. The chain couples TRBV5-1 to TRBJ1-1, with D possibly matching TRBD1 (5 bases). V lost 4 bases, J lost 7 bases, and 14 bases lay in between. CDR1 is SGHRS and CDR2 is YFSETQ in the germline V gene. The CDR3 sequence is 13 residues long. The chain's CDR3 is CASSPDGTFEAFF. The CDR3 region has the DNA TGCGCCAGCAGCCCCGATGGGACCTTTGAAGCTTTCTTT.

CDR3 region: CASSSHTGYGYTF. The DNA of the CDR3 is TGTGCCAGCAGTTCCCATACGGGCTATGGCTACACCTTC. The chain is built from TRBV11-2 and TRBJ1-2; the D is unclear. The CDR3 loop spans 13 amino acids. The germline CDR1 and CDR2 sequences are SGHAT and FQNNGV. V lost 6 bases to trimming and J lost 4 bases, with 12 bases between them.

The chain uses TRBV11-2 and TRBJ2-7; D may correspond to TRBD1 or TRBD2 (5 bases each). CDR3 length: 16 residues. Germline assignment: CDR1 SGHAT and CDR2 FQNNGV. V gave up 6 bases and J gave up 3 bases, with 21 bases separating them. The DNA of the CDR3 is TGTGCCAGCAGGGAACCGGGGCTAGCAGAGCTCTACGAGCAGTACTTC. Its protein is CASREPGLAELYEQYF. The whole variable domain, filled in from reference TRBV11-2 and TRBJ2-7, reads EAGVAQSPRYKIIEKRQSVAFWCNPISGHATLYWYQQILGQGPKLLIQFQNNGVVDDSQLPKDRFSAERLKGVDSTLKIQPAKLEDSAVYLCASREPGLAELYEQYFGPGTRLTVT.

The chain joins TRBV6-1 to TRBJ1-1; TRBD1 agrees at 9 bases. Trimming at V came to 8 bases and at J to 4 bases, leaving 11 bases not matched to a gene. The CDR3 sequence is 15 residues long. CDR1 and CDR2 from the germline V gene are MNHNS and SASEGT. The CDR3 protein is CASGTGTGLSTEAFF. The CDR3 nucleotides are TGTGCCAGCGGGACCGGGACAGGGTTGAGCACTGAAGCTTTCTTT.

As for this clonotype: Germline is not matched at one junction end, which may reflect a read error. V usage is TRBV7-2 and J usage is TRBJ2-1; TRBD2 matches 7 bases. The CDR3 length is 15 residues. CDR1 SGHTA and CDR2 FQGNSA come from the germline V gene. CDR3 amino acids: CASSLEAGVWNEQFF. CDR3 sequence (DNA): TGTGCCAGTAGCTTAGAGGCGGGAGTTTGGAATGAGCAGTTCTTC.

Notes on this clonotype: Here the CDR3 omits its conserved ending phenylalanine or tryptophan, so a read error is the likely source. The genes are TRBV6-6 and TRBJ2-3; 7 positions agree with TRBD2. This CDR3 has 14 residues. From germline, CDR1 is MNHNY and CDR2 SVGAGI (reference sequence). The CDR3 loop reads CAGSYGTGGDTQYY. The CDR3 DNA reads TGTGCCGGCAGTTACGGGACGGGGGGAGATACGCAGTATTAT.

A note on this clonotype: Since the CDR3 does not end with the conserved phenylalanine or tryptophan, this likely comes from a read error. The gene calls are TRBV4-2 and TRBJ2-5; D possibly corresponds to TRBD2 (6 bases). CDR3 size: 17 residues. Per the germline V gene, CDR1 is LGHNA and CDR2 is YNFKEQ. CDR3 region: CPSSQETRVPGRETQYL. As DNA, the CDR3 is TGTCCCAGTAGCCAAGAAACCAGGGTGCCAGGGAGGGAGACCCAGTACTTA.

A word on this clonotype: It may be a read error: a sequence one base away is much more abundant. The V call is TRBV5-8, the J call TRBJ1-2; 11 nucleotides align to TRBD1. CDR1 SGHTS and CDR2 YDEGEE come from the germline V gene. CDR3 length: 17 residues. The CDR3 sequence is CASSIGQGAFSNYVYTF. In DNA, the CDR3 is TGTGCCAGCAGCATCGGACAGGGGGCCTTCTCTAACTATGTCTACACCTTC.

The CDR3 loop is CASRRRDSYNSPLHF. CDR3 coding DNA: TGTGCCAGCAGAAGACGAGACTCCTATAATTCACCCCTCCACTTT. The chain carries TRBV12-3 or TRBV12-4 and TRBJ1-6, with D hard to call. V shed 6 bases and J shed 0 bases, with 9 bases lying between them. There are 15 residues in the CDR3.

Note on this clonotype: A much larger clone sits a single nucleotide away, making a read error possible. This CDR3 fails to terminate in the conserved phenylalanine or tryptophan, so it likely reflects a read error. CDR3 coding DNA: TGCGCCAGCAGCTTGAGGGGGGGTCTCGAGCAGTACTTA. Translating gives CASSLRGGLEQYL. This chain joins TRBV5-1 and TRBJ2-7; weak D call: TRBD2 (7 bases). Trimming shortened V by 1 base and J by 6 bases, and 11 bases separated the two germline ends. The CDR3 spans 13 residues. Germline V gives CDR1 SGHRS, CDR2 YFSETQ.

This clonotype was seen many times. The chain uses TRBV7-8 and TRBJ1-1; D call uncertain. From germline, CDR1 is SGHVS and CDR2 FQNEAQ. The CDR3 has 16 residues. Trimming removed 0 bases at V and 5 bases at J, with 16 bases between. CDR3: CASSLAYGFFGTEAFF. In nucleotides, the CDR3 is TGTGCCAGCAGCTTAGCGTATGGTTTCTTTGGGACTGAAGCTTTCTTT.

As regards this clonotype: A read error may produce the germline difference seen at one junction end. The chain uses TRBV4-1 and TRBJ2-2; weak D call: TRBD2 (5 bases). CDR3 length: 17 amino acids. Germline V lookup: CDR1 MGHRA, CDR2 YSYEKL. The CDR3 protein is CASSQNQVPSNTGKLFF. CDR3 bases: TGCGCCAGCAGCCAAAACCAAGTCCCTTCGAACACCGGGAAGCTGTTTTTT.

This clonotype was recorded at least ten times. V usage is TRBV5-5 and J usage is TRBJ2-7, with D perhaps matching TRBD2 (5 bases). V was shortened by 0 bases and J by 6 bases, with 13 bases between the two germline ends. CDR1 is SGHKS and CDR2 is YYEKEE in the germline V gene (reference sequence). This CDR3 comprises 14 residues. CDR3 DNA sequence: TGTGCCAGCAGCTTGGAATCTAGCATCAGCGAGCAGTACTTC. Its protein product is CASSLESSISEQYF.

The rearrangement links TRBV29-1 to TRBJ2-7; D unresolved. The germline V and J ends were trimmed by 5 bases and 9 bases, with 14 bases remaining between them. Germline V gene lookup returns CDR1 SQVTM and CDR2 ANQGSEA. The CDR3 runs 11 residues. CDR3 protein: CSVIIGSGQYF. Written as DNA, the CDR3 is TGCAGCGTTATAATAGGGTCCGGGCAGTACTTC.

The V gene is TRBV24-1, the J gene TRBJ1-1; D is perhaps TRBD1 (6 bases). The V gene lost 4 bases and the J gene lost 1 base, with 9 bases spanning the gap. CDR1 and CDR2 from the germline V gene are KGHDR and SFDVKD. The CDR3 is 14 amino acids. The CDR3 DNA reads as TGTGCCACCAGTGACACGGACAGGAACACTGAAGCTTTCTTT. Translating it yields CATSDTDRNTEAFF.

The V and J genes are TRBV5-1 and TRBJ2-6; D is perhaps TRBD2 (6 bases). The CDR3 length is 19 residues. The germline V and J ends were trimmed by 0 bases and 0 bases, with 16 bases remaining between them. CDR1 and CDR2 (germline): SGHRS, YFSETQ. The CDR3 sequence is CASSLGPGGWSSGANVLTF. The CDR3 region has the DNA TGCGCCAGCAGCTTGGGTCCCGGGGGATGGAGCTCTGGGGCCAACGTCCTGACTTTC.

As for this clonotype: Germline is not matched at one junction end, which may reflect a read error. The rearrangement joins TRBV11-3 to TRBJ2-1, with 7 nucleotides matching TRBD2. The CDR3 length is 16 residues. Germline V lookup: CDR1 SGHNT, CDR2 YENEEA. CDR3 amino acids: CVSSTASGGQYNEQFF. In DNA, the CDR3 is TGTGTCAGCAGCACGGCTAGCGGAGGCCAATACAATGAGCAGTTCTTC.

In regard to this clonotype: Sequence at one end of the junction differs from germline and may be a read error. The chain uses TRBV28 and TRBJ2-7; no clear D gene. The germline V gene encodes CDR1 MDHEN and CDR2 SYDVKM. The CDR3 is 11 residues long. The CDR3 here is CSSSTQREQYF. The CDR3, as DNA: TGTTCCAGCAGTACTCAGCGCGAGCAATACTTC.